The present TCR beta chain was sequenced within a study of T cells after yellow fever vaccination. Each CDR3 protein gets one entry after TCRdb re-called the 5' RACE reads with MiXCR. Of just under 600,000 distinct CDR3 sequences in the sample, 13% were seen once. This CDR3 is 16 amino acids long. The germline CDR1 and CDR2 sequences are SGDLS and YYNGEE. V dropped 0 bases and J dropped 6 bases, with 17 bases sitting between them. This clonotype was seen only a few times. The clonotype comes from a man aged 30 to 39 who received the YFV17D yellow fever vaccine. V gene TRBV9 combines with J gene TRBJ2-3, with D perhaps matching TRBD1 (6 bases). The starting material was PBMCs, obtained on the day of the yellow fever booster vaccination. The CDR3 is CASSVGSGRGIDTQYF. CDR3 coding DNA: TGTGCCAGCAGCGTAGGTTCCGGAAGGGGGATCGATACGCAGTATTTT.